This T cell receptor (beta chain) was captured by sequencing in a study of CD8 T cells in Susac syndrome. Reverse transcription used roughly 0.45 to 1 ug RNA and random hexamers. Using its own MiXCR run on the immunoSEQ multiplex PCR reads, TCRdb lists one record per CDR3 protein. The table lists 95,000 to 150,000 distinct CDR3 sequences, roughly 94% of them singletons. The CDR3 has 15 amino acids. The V end was cut by 0 bases, the J end by 3 bases, with 11 bases between. Looked up from germline, CDR1 is PRHDT and CDR2 is FYEKMQ (reference sequence). The rearrangement links TRBV13 to TRBJ1-2; the D is unclear. The specimen sequenced was CD8+ T cells from PBMCs. This TCR was sampled from a human donor with Susac syndrome. Here the CDR3 DNA reads TGTGCCAGCAGCTTAGGCCTAGGGCTTGACTATGGCTACACCTTC. Translation gives CASSLGLGLDYGYTF.